This T cell receptor beta chain was identified during a study of siplizumab effects on memory and regulatory T cells. Data came from immunoSEQ multiplex PCR; TCRdb stores just in-frame clones and leaves some out. The sample contains over 95,000 clones, around 93% of which appear only once. This CDR3 is built from 15 residues. Germline CDR1 and CDR2: KGHSH and LQKENI. V was shortened by 0 bases and J by 2 bases, with 8 bases between the two germline ends. Sequences were obtained from non-Treg CD4+ T cells sorted from blood. V gene TRBV18 combines with J gene TRBJ1-5; D not certain. This clonotype was sampled from a human donor in good health. CDR3 amino acids: CASSPPGGRNQPQHF. In nucleotides, the CDR3 is TGTGCCAGCTCACCACCAGGCGGACGCAATCAGCCCCAGCATTTT.